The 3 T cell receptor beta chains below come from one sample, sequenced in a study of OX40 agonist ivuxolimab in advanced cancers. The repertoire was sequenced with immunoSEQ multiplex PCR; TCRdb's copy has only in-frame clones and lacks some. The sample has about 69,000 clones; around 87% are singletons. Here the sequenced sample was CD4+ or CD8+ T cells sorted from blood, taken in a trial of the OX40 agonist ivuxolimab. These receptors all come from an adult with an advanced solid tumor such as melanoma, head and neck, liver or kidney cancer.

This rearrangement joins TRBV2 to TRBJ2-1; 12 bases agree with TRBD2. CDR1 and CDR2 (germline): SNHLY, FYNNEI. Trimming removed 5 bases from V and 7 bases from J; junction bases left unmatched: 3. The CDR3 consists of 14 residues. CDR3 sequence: CASSPSGGGNEQFF. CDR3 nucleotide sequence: TGTGCCAGCAGTCCTAGCGGGGGGGGTAATGAGCAGTTCTTC.

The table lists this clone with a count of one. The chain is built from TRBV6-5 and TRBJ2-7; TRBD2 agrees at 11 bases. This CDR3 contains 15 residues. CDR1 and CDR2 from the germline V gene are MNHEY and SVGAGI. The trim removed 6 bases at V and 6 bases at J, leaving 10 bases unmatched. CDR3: CASRTLGTSGVEQYF. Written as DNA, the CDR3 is TGTGCCAGCAGGACTTTGGGGACTAGCGGAGTCGAGCAGTACTTC.

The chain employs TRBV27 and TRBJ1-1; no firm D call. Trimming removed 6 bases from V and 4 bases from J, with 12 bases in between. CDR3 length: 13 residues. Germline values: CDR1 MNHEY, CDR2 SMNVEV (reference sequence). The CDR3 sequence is CASSLGPGTEAFF. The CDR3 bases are TGTGCCAGCAGCTTGGGCCCGGGCACTGAAGCTTTCTTT.